Listed below are T cell receptor beta chains from one sample, sequenced in a study of blood T cell repertoires in COVID-19. Repertoires were generated with immunoSEQ multiplex PCR, while TCRdb's copy carries only in-frame clones and drops some. In the table there are around 43,000 clones, nearly 80% of which are singletons. The specimen was peripheral blood. The receptors were sampled from a man between 65 and 85 years old with acute or convalescent COVID-19. Each CDR3 is given with its conserved first and last residue. The D gene is left open where the match is weak. For some rows the clone size is stated as once, few or many, or as a class when expanded; others skip it.

.	.	TRBV5-1	TRBJ1-2	TGCGCCAGCAGCTTTTCACAGGGCCTCCTCTATGGCTACACCTTC	CASSFSQGLLYGYTF
.	few	TRBV25-1	TRBJ1-4	TGTGCCAGCAGTGAATTGGCAGGGTGGGGTGAAAAACTGTTTTTT	CASSELAGWGEKLFF
.	.	TRBV6-5	TRBJ1-5	TGTGCCAGCACCCCGTCAGGGGTTAGCAATCAGCCCCAGCATTTT	CASTPSGVSNQPQHF
TRBD2	.	TRBV5-1	TRBJ2-1	TGCGCCAGTCGACCCTTTTCGGGGGGGCCGATGGATGAGCAGTTCTTC	CASRPFSGGPMDEQFF
.	few	TRBV4-3	TRBJ1-6	TGCGCCAGCAGCTCAAATGGAGCTAATTCACCCCTCCACTTT	CASSSNGANSPLHF
.	.	TRBV5-6	TRBJ1-1	TGTGCCAGCAGCTCGAGAGGACAGAGGAACACTGAAGCTTTCTTT	CASSSRGQRNTEAFF
.	.	TRBV3-1/TRBV3-2	TRBJ1-1	TGTGCCAGCAGCCTCGGGGGAACAGGCGGGACTGAAGCTTTCTTT	CASSLGGTGGTEAFF
TRBD1	few	TRBV11-2	TRBJ2-5	TGTGCCAGCAGCAAGGGACAGCTAAAAGGGACCCAGTACTTC	CASSKGQLKGTQYF
.	.	TRBV28	TRBJ1-1	TGTGCCAGCAGTTTGAGGGCGGCTGAAGCTTTCTTT	CASSLRAAEAFF
.	.	TRBV6-6	TRBJ1-3	TGTGCCAGCAGTTACGAGGGCGCCTCTGGAAACACCATATATTTT	CASSYEGASGNTIYF
TRBD1	.	TRBV28	TRBJ1-2	TGTGCCAGCAGTTACAGGGGGCGTTTTAATGGCTACACCTTC	CASSYRGRFNGYTF
TRBD1	.	TRBV5-8	TRBJ1-4	TGTGCCAGCAGCCGTCAACAGGGGGAAAAACTGTTTTTT	CASSRQQGEKLFF
.	.	TRBV4-3	TRBJ2-7	TGCGCCAGCAGCCAAGTGGCCGGGGGGCCCTACGAGCAGTACTTC	CASSQVAGGPYEQYF
.	.	TRBV9	TRBJ1-2	TGTGCCAGCAGCGTAGTGTCAGGGCCCTATGGCTACACCTTC	CASSVVSGPYGYTF
.	.	TRBV19	TRBJ1-5	TGTGCCAGTAGATGGGGCAGGTCTAATCAGCCCCAGCATTTT	CASRWGRSNQPQHF
.	.	TRBV5-5	TRBJ1-4	TGTGCCAGCAGTAAGGGGTTGGCTAATGAAAAACTGTTTTTT	CASSKGLANEKLFF
.	.	TRBV4-1	TRBJ1-2	TGCGCCAGCAGCCAAGATCAGGGTAACTATGGCTACACCTTC	CASSQDQGNYGYTF
.	.	TRBV30	TRBJ2-7	TGTGCCTGGACCTTAATTGGGACTGGCCAGTACTTC	CAWTLIGTGQYF
TRBD1	.	TRBV19	TRBJ1-3	TGTGCCAGTAGATCCCAGGGGGCTACTACTGGAAACACCATATATTTT	CASRSQGATTGNTIYF
.	few	TRBV11-2	TRBJ2-5	TGTGCCAGCAGCCTAGAGGTTGACGCGGCGGGGGCCCAAGAGACCCAGTACTTC	CASSLEVDAAGAQETQYF
TRBD1	.	TRBV5-4	TRBJ1-2	TGTGCCAGCAGCATACAGGGGACTAACTATGGCTACACCTTC	CASSIQGTNYGYTF
.	few	TRBV10-3	TRBJ1-1	TGTGCCATCAGTCTCTGGGGGCGAGGGGGACTGAACACTGAAGCTTTCTTT	CAISLWGRGGLNTEAFF
TRBD1	.	TRBV2	TRBJ2-7	TGTGCCAGCAGTGAGGTAGGGGGCTCAGGCCTACACGAGCAGTACTTC	CASSEVGGSGLHEQYF
.	few	TRBV4-3	TRBJ2-2	TGCGCCAGCAGCCAAGATCGGTCGGGGACCGGGGAGCTGTTTTTT	CASSQDRSGTGELFF
TRBD2	.	TRBV14	TRBJ2-7	TGTGCCAGCAGTCTGGGACTAGCGGGGGGCTACGAGCAGTACTTC	CASSLGLAGGYEQYF
.	.	TRBV10-3	TRBJ1-3	TGTGCCATCAACTCACCGGGGGGGTACGGAAACACCATATATTTT	CAINSPGGYGNTIYF
TRBD1	.	TRBV6-4	TRBJ1-6	TGTGCCAGCAGTGACTCATGGGACAGGGCAAATTCACCCCTCCACTTT	CASSDSWDRANSPLHF
.	.	TRBV12-3/TRBV12-4	TRBJ1-5	TGTGCCAGCCAGAGGGGGGGCGGGCAGCCCCAGCATTTT	CASQRGGGQPQHF
.	.	TRBV29-1	TRBJ1-2	TGCAGCGTTGTGATGGTAGCAGGGGCCCTCTATGGCTACACCTTC	CSVVMVAGALYGYTF
TRBD2	.	TRBV5-4	TRBJ2-6	TGTGCCAGCAGCCGGAGTCGGGGGGAGGCCGGGGCCAACGTCCTGACTTTC	CASSRSRGEAGANVLTF
TRBD1	once	TRBV27	TRBJ2-7	TGTGCCAGCAGTTTAAGGCAGGGGGCGGGGGAGCAGTACTTC	CASSLRQGAGEQYF
TRBD1	.	TRBV10-2	TRBJ1-5	TGCGCCAGCAGTGGAGGGGGCGATCAGCCCCAGCATTTT	CASSGGGDQPQHF
.	.	TRBV7-9	TRBJ2-3	TGTGCCAGCAGCCCAAGAGCCACAGATACGCAGTATTTT	CASSPRATDTQYF
TRBD2	.	TRBV7-9	TRBJ2-7	TGTGCCAGCAGCGACCGGGGGGGAGTGAGCTCCTACGAGCAGTACTTC	CASSDRGGVSSYEQYF
.	few	TRBV6-5	TRBJ1-2	TGTGCCAGCAGTTACCCTCAGGGATACGGCTACACCTTC	CASSYPQGYGYTF
TRBD2	.	TRBV3-1/TRBV3-2	TRBJ2-2	TGTGCCAGCAGCCCCCAGACTAGCGGGGGGCCCAACACCGGGGAGCTGTTTTTT	CASSPQTSGGPNTGELFF
TRBD1	.	TRBV27	TRBJ1-2	TGTGCCAGCAGTTTCCTGGGGACAGGGGGAGGTAACTATGGCTACACCTTC	CASSFLGTGGGNYGYTF
.	.	TRBV7-8	TRBJ1-2	TGTGCCAGCAGCCCTGGCTTCTATGGCTACACCTTC	CASSPGFYGYTF
.	.	TRBV30	TRBJ1-1	TGTGCCTGGCAAATGAACACTGAAGCTTTCTTT	CAWQMNTEAFF
TRBD1	.	TRBV19	TRBJ1-5	TGTGCCAGTTCTCGGGACAGTCGCTATAGCAATCAGCCCCAGCATTTT	CASSRDSRYSNQPQHF
TRBD1	.	TRBV7-9	TRBJ1-3	TGTGCCAGCAGCCTAGGACAGGGGGCGACTGGAAACACCATATATTTT	CASSLGQGATGNTIYF
.	few	TRBV11-2	TRBJ2-4	TGTGCCAGCAGCTTAGGGCCCAGTACCAAAAACATTCAGTACTTC	CASSLGPSTKNIQYF
TRBD2	.	TRBV5-1	TRBJ2-5	TGCGCCAGCAGCCTGACCGCTAGCGGGTGGCAGGGGACCCAGTACTTC	CASSLTASGWQGTQYF
.	.	TRBV18	TRBJ1-1	TGTGCCAGCTCACCTACGACAAGAAACACTGAAGCTTTCTTT	CASSPTTRNTEAFF
.	many	TRBV11-2	TRBJ2-7	TGTGCCAGCAGCTCCCTGACAGGTTACTCCTACGAGCAGTACTTC	CASSSLTGYSYEQYF
.	.	TRBV7-9	TRBJ1-3	TGTGCCAGCAGCTTAGAGGGGGAACACACCATATATTTT	CASSLEGEHTIYF
.	few	TRBV19	TRBJ2-2	TGTGCCAGTAGTAACCCGTCGACTTCCCTGCAGACCGGGGAGCTGTTTTTT	CASSNPSTSLQTGELFF